These 11 T cell receptor beta chains originate from one sample sequenced in a study of T cell repertoires in ileal Crohn's disease. The time point is: proximal margin of the surgical specimen (macroscopically non-inflamed). Repertoires were generated with immunoSEQ multiplex PCR, while TCRdb's copy carries only in-frame clones and drops some. The table shows about 6,000 clones, with roughly four fifths occurring only once. The sequenced sample was ileal tissue. The receptors derive from an adult with Crohn's disease.

This clone has only a few counts. The chain recombines TRBV27 with TRBJ2-5; D not certain. V dropped 0 bases and J dropped 2 bases, with 19 bases sitting between them. The CDR3 runs 18 residues. The germline gives CDR1 MNHEY, CDR2 SMNVEV (reference sequence). The CDR3 DNA follows: TGTGCCAGCAGTTTATCGCCCGTCCTTGGCAGGTCACAAGAGACCCAGTACTTC. It encodes CASSLSPVLGRSQETQYF.

This clone is a singleton in its sample. The rearrangement links TRBV11-2 to TRBJ2-1; D remains unclear. V dropped 0 bases and J dropped 6 bases, with 9 bases sitting between them. The CDR3 loop spans 14 amino acids. Germline CDR1 reads SGHAT; CDR2 reads FQNNGV. CDR3 region: CASSLDLVGNEQFF. The CDR3 nucleotides read TGTGCCAGCAGCTTAGATCTAGTAGGCAATGAGCAGTTCTTC.

The chain carries TRBV11-3 and TRBJ2-3; D may match TRBD1 or TRBD2 (5 bases each). CDR1 is SGHNT, CDR2 YENEEA, per germline. The CDR3 length is 14 residues. V lost 3 bases to trimming and J lost 2 bases, with 9 bases between them. The CDR3 sequence is CASSFGDLTDTQYF. In nucleotides, the CDR3 is TGTGCCAGCAGCTTTGGGGACCTCACAGATACGCAGTATTTT.

The genes are TRBV10-2 and TRBJ1-1; unclear D gene. CDR1 and CDR2 (germline): WSHSY, SAAADI. The CDR3 length is 13 residues. The germline V and J ends were trimmed by 4 bases and 5 bases, with 11 bases remaining between them. DNA for the CDR3: TGCGCCAGCAGTGGGGCTTTGAGAACTGAAGCTTTCTTT. It translates to CASSGALRTEAFF.

The chain uses TRBV4-3 and TRBJ2-7; no firm D call. The CDR3 is 14 amino acids. Germline CDR1 and CDR2: LGHNA and YSLEER. V was trimmed by 1 base and J by 0 bases, leaving 7 bases between them. The CDR3 DNA follows: TGCGCCAGCAGCCAAGGGGCCAGCTCCTACGAGCAGTACTTC. It is translated as CASSQGASSYEQYF.

V is TRBV11-1 and J is TRBJ1-6; TRBD1 agrees at 11 bases. From germline, CDR1 is SGHAT and CDR2 FQDESV (reference sequence). With 5 bases clipped from V and 8 bases from J, the junction kept 2 bases outside the gene matches. CDR3 length: 14 amino acids. The chain's CDR3 is CASSQGQGDSPLHF. In DNA form, the CDR3 reads TGTGCCAGCAGCCAGGGACAGGGGGATTCACCCCTCCACTTT.

The V gene is TRBV15, the J gene TRBJ2-7, with TRBD1 identical over 8 bases. V dropped 5 bases and J dropped 1; count of bases not matched to a gene: 4. The CDR3 length is 14 residues. Germline CDR1 and CDR2: LNHNV and YYDKDF (reference sequence). CDR3: CATSRGQASYEQYF. The CDR3 region has the DNA TGTGCCACCAGCCGGGGACAGGCTTCCTACGAGCAGTACTTC.

This clone was recorded a few times. The chain has TRBV10-1 and TRBJ1-6; D is uncertain. The V end was cut by 4 bases, the J end by 10 bases, with 14 bases between. CDR1 WNHNN and CDR2 SYGVQD come from the germline V gene (reference sequence). The CDR3 is 14 amino acids. CDR3 bases: TGCGCCAGCAGTGCGATGGGCGGCGAATCACCCCTCCACTTT. Encoded protein: CASSAMGGESPLHF.

The chain carries TRBV6-1 and TRBJ1-4; the D gene is possibly TRBD1 (6 bases). CDR3 length: 15 amino acids. Germline V gene lookup returns CDR1 MNHNS and CDR2 SASEGT. V was cut by 4 bases and J by 7 bases, with 16 bases left in between. CDR3 DNA sequence: TGTGCCAGCAGTGCGTTCAGGGGAACAGCTGAAAAACTGTTTTTT. Translation gives CASSAFRGTAEKLFF.

V gene TRBV7-2 combines with J gene TRBJ2-7; no clear D. This CDR3 is built from 13 residues. Germline V gene sequence: CDR1 SGHTA, CDR2 FQGNSA. The germline V and J ends were trimmed by 3 bases and 7 bases, with 13 bases remaining between them. CDR3 bases: TGTGCCAGCAGCTTTCTGGTGGAAGGGGAGCAGTACTTC. Protein: CASSFLVEGEQYF.

This sequence joins TRBV5-5 and TRBJ1-3; D call uncertain. V gave up 0 bases and J gave up 0 bases, with 22 bases separating them. The length of the CDR3 is 20 residues. Germline V gene sequence: CDR1 SGHKS, CDR2 YYEKEE (reference sequence). The CDR3 nucleotides read TGTGCCAGCAGCTTGGGCCCCACGACCACCAGCCTGTCCTCTGGAAACACCATATATTTT. This translates into CASSLGPTTTSLSSGNTIYF.